The present T cell receptor (beta chain) was sequenced within a study of CD4+ T cells in melanoma. Study observations and caveats: Diverse differentiation states were reported for melanoma neoantigen-specific CD4+ T cells. CD8+ T cell, macrophage and B cell function reportedly correlated with neoantigen-specific CD4+ T cells.

This clone was observed a few times. The antigen remains unidentified. Germline V gene sequence: CDR1 SNHLY, CDR2 FYNNEI. The V and J ends lost 1 base and 13 bases respectively, with 14 bases between them. This CDR3 has 13 amino acids. Sequenced by immunoSEQ multiplex PCR; TCRdb stores in-frame clones only, minus some. The table records around 6,700 clones, roughly 47% of them present only once. What was sequenced was cells from a culture (not recorded whether cultured in vitro). The chain is built from TRBV2 and TRBJ2-1, with no clear D. The origin of this receptor is a human donor with melanoma. As DNA, the CDR3 is TGTGCCAGCAGTGAAGTACAACTGATCCCCCAGTTCTTC. Its translation is CASSEVQLIPQFF.